This TCR beta chain emerged from a study of T-cell reconstitution after alpha-beta-depleted transplantation in children. Broader study findings: Several hundred expanded graft clones reportedly were the source of alpha-beta T cells about two months after transplant. Counts and diversity of T cells one year after transplant came mostly from newly produced T cells.

Trimming took off 0 bases at V and 6 bases at J, with 8 bases between the two ends. This CDR3 spans 14 amino acids. Germline-derived CDR1 and CDR2 are SGHAT and FQDESV (reference sequence). A word on this clonotype: Its antigen is still unknown.

A library of TCRbeta sequences, prepared with unique molecular identifiers, was generated. TCRdb called the PCR reads again in MiXCR, with one record for every CDR3 protein. The sample has about 250,000 distinct CDR3 sequences, roughly a quarter seen once. The V call is TRBV11-1, the J call TRBJ2-2; D not resolved. The TCR was taken from a female patient aged 2-9 years who had a stem cell transplant for congenital amegakaryocytic thrombocytopenia, so the T cells may come from the graft donor. The material was PBMCs, mostly from graft donor cells, obtained 360 days after TCRalphabeta/CD19-depleted stem cell transplant. The CDR3 coding sequence is TGTGCCAGCAGCTTAGCTTTCCGCGCCGGGGAGCTGTTTTTT. Translated, it gives CASSLAFRAGELFF. The whole variable domain, filled in from reference TRBV11-1 and TRBJ2-2, reads EAEVAQSPRYKITEKSQAVAFWCDPISGHATLYWYRQILGQGPELLVQFQDESVVDDSQLPKDRFSAERLKGVDSTLKIQPAELGDSAMYLCASSLAFRAGELFFGEGSRLTVL.